The 20 T cell receptor beta chains given below trace back to one sample, sequenced in a study of metastatic and nonmetastatic thyroid tumors. TCRdb re-clonotyped the PCR reads via MiXCR. The sample includes thousands of clones, around 33% seen only once; the top ten take approximately 12%. Prior to thyroid surgery, none of the patients had received any treatment. The sequencing input was adjacent normal tissue. These receptors originate from a female donor with papillary thyroid cancer or a benign thyroid nodule (not recorded which). Some clones in this sample may be carry-over from other donors' samples.

This chain links TRBV6-1 with TRBJ2-1; D may be TRBD1 (5 bases). The CDR3 totals 13 residues. Trimming removed 6 bases at V and 5 bases at J, with 11 bases between. The germline CDR1 and CDR2 sequences are MNHNS and SASEGT. This chain's CDR3 is CASRGPEDNEQFF. CDR3 sequence (DNA): TGTGCCAGCAGGGGGCCAGAAGACAATGAGCAGTTCTTC.

The chain combines TRBV7-2 with TRBJ2-7, with D unresolved. Germline V gene lookup returns CDR1 SGHTA and CDR2 FQGNSA. The V gene lost 1 base and the J gene lost 3 bases, with 13 bases spanning the gap. There are 15 residues in the CDR3. CDR3 coding DNA: TGTGCCAGCAGCTTAGGGCCACCCAGGAACTACGAGCAGTACTTC. As protein: CASSLGPPRNYEQYF. The full variable domain, with the rest looked up from reference TRBV7-2 and TRBJ2-7, is GAGVSQSPSNKVTEKGKDVELRCDPISGHTALYWYRQSLGQGLEFLIYFQGNSAPDKSGLPSDRFSAERTGGSVSTLTIQRTQQEDSAVYLCASSLGPPRNYEQYFGPGTRLTVT.

This clone was seen a few times. The CDR3 is CASSYVDTQYF. The CDR3, as DNA: TGTGCCAGCAGTTACGTGGATACGCAGTATTTT. This sequence joins TRBV6-2 or TRBV6-3 and TRBJ2-3; D unresolved. Trimming shortened V by 2 bases and J by 6 bases, and 3 bases separated the two germline ends. The CDR3 has 11 amino acids. CDR1 and CDR2 from the germline V gene are MNHEY and SVGEGT.

Details on this clone: An end of the junction differs from the germline gene, which may be a read error. The chain recombines TRBV6-5 with TRBJ2-2, with 8 bases fitting TRBD2. The length of the CDR3 is 17 residues. The germline V gene has CDR1 MNHEY and CDR2 SVGAGI. CDR3 residues: CASIRPGLELNTGEMLF. CDR3 DNA sequence: TGTGCCAGCATTAGACCGGGACTAGAGCTGAACACCGGGGAGATGCTTTTT.

This clone has more than one count but fewer than ten. The chain uses TRBV19 and TRBJ2-7, with D perhaps being TRBD1 or TRBD2 (6 bases each). CDR1 and CDR2 from the germline V gene are LNHDA and SQIVND (reference sequence). V was trimmed by 8 bases and J by 3 bases, leaving 11 bases between them. CDR3 size: 12 residues. Here the CDR3 reads CASGRGDYEQYF. The CDR3 bases are TGTGCCAGTGGTAGGGGGGACTACGAGCAGTACTTC.

The chain combines TRBV5-1 with TRBJ2-1; D possibly corresponds to TRBD1 (5 bases). Germline CDR1 SGHRS, CDR2 YFSETQ. V was trimmed by 1 base and J by 6 bases, leaving 17 bases between them. The CDR3 extends over 16 amino acids. DNA for the CDR3: TGCGCCAGCAGCTTGATAGGGCAGGGTTTTCCCAATGAGCAGTTCTTC. Its protein is CASSLIGQGFPNEQFF.

This clone was seen many times. V gene TRBV4-3 combines with J gene TRBJ2-5; D perhaps matches TRBD1 (6 bases). The germline CDR1 and CDR2 sequences are LGHNA and YSLEER. Trimming left V 0 bases short and J 10 bases short, with 15 bases between. This CDR3 has 14 residues. The CDR3 sequence is CASSQDRFPGVQYF. The DNA of the CDR3 is TGCGCCAGCAGCCAAGATAGGTTCCCAGGGGTCCAGTACTTC.

This rearrangement joins TRBV20-1 to TRBJ2-5; 11 bases match TRBD2. V gave up 7 bases and J gave up 5 bases; unmatched junction bases: 9. Germline V gives CDR1 DFQATT, CDR2 SNEGSKA (reference sequence). The CDR3 has 14 amino acids. The CDR3 loop reads CSVLAGGPGETQYF. CDR3 nucleotides: TGCAGTGTTTTAGCGGGAGGGCCTGGTGAGACCCAGTACTTC.

The chain joins TRBV7-2 to TRBJ2-1; D gene ambiguous. The length of the CDR3 is 14 residues. Germline V CDR1 and CDR2: SGHTA, FQGNSA. Trimming stripped 8 bases from V and 2 bases from J, with 13 bases between. The CDR3, as DNA: TGTGCCAGCTCACCCACGCAAGCCTACAATGAGCAGTTCTTC. This codes for CASSPTQAYNEQFF.

The V and J genes are TRBV20-1 and TRBJ2-1; D gene ambiguous. From germline, CDR1 is DFQATT and CDR2 SNEGSKA (reference sequence). The CDR3 is made up of 13 amino acids. V lost 3 bases, J lost 6 bases, and 12 bases lay in between. This CDR3 reads CSASQRLLNEQFF. CDR3 DNA: TGCAGTGCTAGTCAAAGACTTCTCAATGAGCAGTTCTTC.

This clone has a single count. The chain employs TRBV6-2 or TRBV6-3 and TRBJ2-6, with D perhaps matching TRBD1 (5 bases). Germline V CDR1 and CDR2: MNHEY, SVGEGT. V was clipped by 7 bases and J by 3 bases, with 25 bases between them. The CDR3 spans 19 residues. The chain's CDR3 is CASTPRSGQGRFGANVLTF. DNA of the CDR3: TGTGCCAGCACCCCACGCTCGGGCCAGGGAAGGTTTGGGGCCAACGTCCTGACTTTC.

The chain employs TRBV11-2 and TRBJ2-7, with D unclear. The V gene's germline CDR1 is SGHAT and CDR2 FQNNGV. V gave up 3 bases and J gave up 7 bases, with 10 bases separating them. This CDR3 is 12 amino acids long. The CDR3 DNA sequence: TGTGCCAGCAGCTTTCGGGTAGGGGAGCAGTACTTC. This encodes CASSFRVGEQYF.

This chain links TRBV7-2 with TRBJ2-1; 10 bases map to TRBD2. This CDR3 has 14 amino acids. The V gene end was trimmed by 5 bases and the J gene end by 10 bases; junction bases not matched to a gene: 8. Germline lookup yields CDR1 SGHTA and CDR2 FQGNSA. CDR3 DNA sequence: TGTGCCAGCAGCCAAGGTTGGACTAGCGGCGAGCAGTTCTTC. Encoded protein: CASSQGWTSGEQFF. The variable domain in full, completed from reference TRBV7-2 and TRBJ2-1, reads GAGVSQSPSNKVTEKGKDVELRCDPISGHTALYWYRQSLGQGLEFLIYFQGNSAPDKSGLPSDRFSAERTGGSVSTLTIQRTQQEDSAVYLCASSQGWTSGEQFFGPGTRLTVL.

This clone turned up a few times. The rearrangement uses TRBV11-2 and TRBJ1-6; 7 bases are shared with TRBD1. V trimming: 3 bases; J trimming: 5 bases; junction bases outside the gene matches: 4. The CDR3 covers 15 residues. Per the germline V gene, CDR1 is SGHAT and CDR2 is FQNNGV. The CDR3 loop reads CASSFQGQNNSPLHF. In DNA, the CDR3 is TGTGCCAGCAGCTTCCAGGGACAGAATAATTCACCCCTCCACTTT. Drawing the rest from reference TRBV11-2 and TRBJ1-6, the complete variable domain is EAGVAQSPRYKIIEKRQSVAFWCNPISGHATLYWYQQILGQGPKLLIQFQNNGVVDDSQLPKDRFSAERLKGVDSTLKIQPAKLEDSAVYLCASSFQGQNNSPLHFGNGTRLTVT.

V usage is TRBV7-8 and J usage is TRBJ2-1, with 11 bases fitting TRBD2. Trimming cost V 1 base and J 2 bases; bases outside gene matches: 4. There are 17 residues in the CDR3. The germline CDR1 and CDR2 sequences are SGHVS and FQNEAQ. This CDR3 is CASSLGLAGGAYNEQFF. Written as DNA, the CDR3 is TGTGCCAGCAGCTTAGGCTTAGCGGGAGGGGCCTACAATGAGCAGTTCTTC.

The genes are TRBV27 and TRBJ2-6; 10 bases are a match to TRBD1. Trimming removed 6 bases from V and 2 bases from J; junction bases left unmatched: 7. Germline CDR1 reads MNHEY; CDR2 reads SMNVEV (reference sequence). This CDR3 comprises 17 residues. DNA for the CDR3: TGTGCCAGCAGGGAGGGACAGGGGACGACTGGGGCCAACGTCCTGACTTTC. It encodes CASREGQGTTGANVLTF.

In this sample, this clone turned up a few times. The chain combines TRBV28 with TRBJ1-4, with a tentative D call TRBD1 (5 bases). Germline V lookup: CDR1 MDHEN, CDR2 SYDVKM. CDR3 length: 14 residues. Between the trimmed V and J ends, which lost 3 bases and 4 bases, there was a span of 9 bases. CDR3 sequence (DNA): TGTGCCAGCAGTTTCCAGGGAGGTAATGAAAAACTGTTTTTT. Translation: CASSFQGGNEKLFF.

This sequence joins TRBV6-1 and TRBJ1-1; 8 nucleotides align to TRBD1. The germline CDR1 and CDR2 sequences are MNHNS and SASEGT. The V segment lost 7 bases and the J segment 1 base; nucleotides outside the gene matches: 8. This CDR3 has 15 amino acids. The CDR3 sequence: CASIDAGGRNTEAFF. The CDR3, as DNA: TGTGCCAGCATCGATGCAGGGGGCCGGAACACTGAAGCTTTCTTT.

This clone has a handful of counts. Being one base from a much bigger clone, this may be a read error. This CDR3 is also generated by other DNA sequences in the sample. The chain recombines TRBV28 with TRBJ1-5; D is unresolved. V shed 1 base and J shed 0 bases, with 7 bases lying between them. The CDR3 is 15 residues long. Germline CDR1 reads MDHEN; CDR2 reads SYDVKM. The CDR3 sequence: CASSLSRASNQPQHF. DNA for the CDR3: TGTGCCAGCAGTTTATCTCGGGCTAGCAATCAGCCCCAGCATTTT.

Points on this clone: This CDR3 is missing its conserved last phenylalanine or tryptophan, likely due to a read error. J is TRBJ2-7 and V is TRBV10-1, with D uncertain. V lost 4 bases and J lost 5, with 9 bases in between. The CDR3 length is 12 residues. Germline-derived CDR1 and CDR2 are WNHNN and SYGVQD (reference sequence). The CDR3 is CASSVRPHEQYI. DNA for the CDR3: TGCGCCAGCAGTGTTCGGCCACACGAGCAGTACATC.